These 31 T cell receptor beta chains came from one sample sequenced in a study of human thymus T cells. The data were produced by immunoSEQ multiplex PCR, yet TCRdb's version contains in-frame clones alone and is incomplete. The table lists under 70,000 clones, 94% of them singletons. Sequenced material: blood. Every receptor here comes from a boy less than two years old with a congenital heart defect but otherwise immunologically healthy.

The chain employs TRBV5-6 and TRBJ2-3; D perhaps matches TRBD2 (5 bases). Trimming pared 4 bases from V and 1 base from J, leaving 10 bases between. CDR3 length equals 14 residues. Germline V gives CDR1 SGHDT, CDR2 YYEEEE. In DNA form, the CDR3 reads TGTGCCAGCAGCCTTGGAGGAGGCACAGATACGCAGTATTTT. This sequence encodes CASSLGGGTDTQYF. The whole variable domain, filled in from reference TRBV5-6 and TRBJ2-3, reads DAGVTQSPTHLIKTRGQQVTLRCSPKSGHDTVSWYQQALGQGPQFIFQYYEEEERQRGNFPDRFSGHQFPNYSSELNVNALLLGDSALYLCASSLGGGTDTQYFGPGTRLTVL.

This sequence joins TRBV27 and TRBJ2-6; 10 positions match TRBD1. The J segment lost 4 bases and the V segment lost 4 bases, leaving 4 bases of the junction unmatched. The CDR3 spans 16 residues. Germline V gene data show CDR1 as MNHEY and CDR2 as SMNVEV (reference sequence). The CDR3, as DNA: TGTGCCAGCAGTTCGGGACAGGGGAAAGGGGCCAACGTCCTGACTTTC. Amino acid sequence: CASSSGQGKGANVLTF. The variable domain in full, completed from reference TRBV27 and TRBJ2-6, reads EAQVTQNPRYLITVTGKKLTVTCSQNMNHEYMSWYRQDPGLGLRQIYYSMNVEVTDKGDVPEGYKVSRKEKRNFPLILESPSPNQTSLYFCASSSGQGKGANVLTFGAGSRLTVL.

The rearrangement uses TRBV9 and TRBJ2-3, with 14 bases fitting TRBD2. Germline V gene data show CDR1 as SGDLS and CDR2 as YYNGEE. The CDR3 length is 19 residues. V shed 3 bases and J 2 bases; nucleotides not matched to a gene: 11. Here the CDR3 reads CASSAFGLAGGSITDTQYF. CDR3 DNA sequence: TGTGCCAGCAGCGCCTTTGGACTAGCGGGGGGTTCGATCACAGATACGCAGTATTTT.

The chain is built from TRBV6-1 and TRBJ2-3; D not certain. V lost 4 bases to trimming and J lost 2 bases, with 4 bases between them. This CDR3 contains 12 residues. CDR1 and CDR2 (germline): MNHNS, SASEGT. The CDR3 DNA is TGTGCCAGCAGTGGGACCACAGATACGCAGTATTTT. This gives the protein CASSGTTDTQYF.

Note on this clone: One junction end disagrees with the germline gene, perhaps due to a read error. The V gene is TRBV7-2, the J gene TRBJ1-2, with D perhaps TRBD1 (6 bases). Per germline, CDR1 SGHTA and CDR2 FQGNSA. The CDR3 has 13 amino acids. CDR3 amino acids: CASNLLGAGGYTF. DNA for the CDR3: TGTGCCAGCAACTTACTGGGGGCCGGCGGCTACACCTTC.

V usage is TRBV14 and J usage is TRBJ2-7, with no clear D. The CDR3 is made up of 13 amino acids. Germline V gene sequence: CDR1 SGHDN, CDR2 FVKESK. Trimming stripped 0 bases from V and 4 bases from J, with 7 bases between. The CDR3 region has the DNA TGTGCCAGCAGCCAAGAACATCCTTACGAGCAGTACTTC. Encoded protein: CASSQEHPYEQYF.

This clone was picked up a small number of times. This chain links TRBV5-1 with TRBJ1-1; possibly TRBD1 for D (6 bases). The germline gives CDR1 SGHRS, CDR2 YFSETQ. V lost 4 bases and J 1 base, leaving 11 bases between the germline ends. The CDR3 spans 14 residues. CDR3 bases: TGCGCCAGCAGCCCTTCGACAGGGAACACTGAAGCTTTCTTT. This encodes CASSPSTGNTEAFF.

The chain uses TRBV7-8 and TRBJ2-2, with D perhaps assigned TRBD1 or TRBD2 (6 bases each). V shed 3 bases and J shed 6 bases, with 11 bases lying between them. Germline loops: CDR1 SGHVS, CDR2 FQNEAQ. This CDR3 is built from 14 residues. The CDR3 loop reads CASSLGGMAGELFF. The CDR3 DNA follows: TGTGCCAGCAGCTTGGGGGGCATGGCCGGGGAGCTGTTTTTT.

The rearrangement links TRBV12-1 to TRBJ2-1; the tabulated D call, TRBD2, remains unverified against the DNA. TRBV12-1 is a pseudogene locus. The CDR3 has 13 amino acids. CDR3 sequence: CASSLSSYNEQFF. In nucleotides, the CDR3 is TGTGCCAGCAGCTTGAGCTCCTACAATGAGCAGTTCTTC.

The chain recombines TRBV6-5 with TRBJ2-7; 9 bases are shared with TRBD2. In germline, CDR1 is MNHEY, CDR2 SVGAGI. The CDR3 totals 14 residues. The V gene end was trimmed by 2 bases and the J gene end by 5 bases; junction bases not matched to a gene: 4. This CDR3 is CASSYGAGGNEQYF. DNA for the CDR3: TGTGCCAGCAGTTACGGAGCGGGAGGTAACGAGCAGTACTTC.

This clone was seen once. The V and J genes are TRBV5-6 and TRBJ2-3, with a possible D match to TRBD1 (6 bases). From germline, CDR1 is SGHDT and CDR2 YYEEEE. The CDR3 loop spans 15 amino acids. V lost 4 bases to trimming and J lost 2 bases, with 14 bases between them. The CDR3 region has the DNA TGTGCCAGCAGCGAGGAGACAGGCCCCACAGATACGCAGTATTTT. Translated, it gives CASSEETGPTDTQYF.

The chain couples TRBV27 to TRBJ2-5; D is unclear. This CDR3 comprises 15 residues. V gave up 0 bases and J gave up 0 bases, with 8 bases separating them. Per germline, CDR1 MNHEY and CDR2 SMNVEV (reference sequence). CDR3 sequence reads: CASSLSTDYQETQYF. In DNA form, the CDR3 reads TGTGCCAGCAGTTTATCGACGGATTACCAAGAGACCCAGTACTTC.

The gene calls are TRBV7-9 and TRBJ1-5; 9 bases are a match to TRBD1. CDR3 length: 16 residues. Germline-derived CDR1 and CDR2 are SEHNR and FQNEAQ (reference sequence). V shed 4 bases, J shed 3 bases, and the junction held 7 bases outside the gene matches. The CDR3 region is CASSSLGQGPNQPQHF. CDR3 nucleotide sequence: TGTGCCAGCAGCTCTCTCGGACAGGGGCCCAATCAGCCCCAGCATTTT.

The CDR3 region is CASSPSPPRTQYF. The CDR3 DNA follows: TGTGCCAGCAGCCCAAGCCCCCCCAGGACCCAGTACTTC. The chain carries TRBV7-9 and TRBJ2-5; no firm D call. Germline loops: CDR1 SEHNR, CDR2 FQNEAQ (reference sequence). Trimming pared 5 bases from V and 7 bases from J, leaving 14 bases between. CDR3 length: 13 residues.

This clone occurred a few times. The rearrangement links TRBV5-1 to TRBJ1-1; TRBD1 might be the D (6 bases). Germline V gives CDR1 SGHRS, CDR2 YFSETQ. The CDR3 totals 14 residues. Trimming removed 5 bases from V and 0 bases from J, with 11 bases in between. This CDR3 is CASRTGPMNTEAFF. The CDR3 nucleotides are TGCGCCAGCAGGACAGGTCCCATGAACACTGAAGCTTTCTTT. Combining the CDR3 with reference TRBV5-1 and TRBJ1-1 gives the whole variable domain KAGVTQTPRYLIKTRGQQVTLSCSPISGHRSVSWYQQTPGQGLQFLFEYFSETQRNKGNFPGRFSGRQFSNSRSEMNVSTLELGDSALYLCASRTGPMNTEAFFGQGTRLTVV.

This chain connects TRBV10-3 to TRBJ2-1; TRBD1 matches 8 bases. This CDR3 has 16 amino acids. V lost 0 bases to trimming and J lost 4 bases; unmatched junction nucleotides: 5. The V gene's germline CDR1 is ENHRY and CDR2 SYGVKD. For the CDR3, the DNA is TGTGCCATCAGTGAGTCTACCAGGGGGCGGTACAATGAGCAGTTCTTC. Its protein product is CAISESTRGRYNEQFF.

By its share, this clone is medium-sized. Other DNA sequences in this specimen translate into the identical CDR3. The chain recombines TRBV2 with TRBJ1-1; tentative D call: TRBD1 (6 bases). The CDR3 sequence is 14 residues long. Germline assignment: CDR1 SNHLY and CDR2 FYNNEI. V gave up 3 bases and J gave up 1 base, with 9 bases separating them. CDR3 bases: TGTGCCAGCAGTGAGTTACAGGGGAACACTGAAGCTTTCTTT. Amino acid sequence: CASSELQGNTEAFF.

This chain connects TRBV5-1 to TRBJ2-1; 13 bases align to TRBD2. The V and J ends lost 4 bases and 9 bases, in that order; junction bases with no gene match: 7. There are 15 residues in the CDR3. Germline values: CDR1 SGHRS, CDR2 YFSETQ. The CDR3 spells CASSPRLAGGSEQFF. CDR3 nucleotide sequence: TGCGCCAGCAGCCCGAGACTAGCGGGAGGCTCTGAGCAGTTCTTC.

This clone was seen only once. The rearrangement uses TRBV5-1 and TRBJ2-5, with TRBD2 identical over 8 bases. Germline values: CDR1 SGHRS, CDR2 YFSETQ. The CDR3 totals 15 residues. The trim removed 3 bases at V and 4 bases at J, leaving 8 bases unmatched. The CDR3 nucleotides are TGCGCCAGCAGCTCGTCAGCGGGAGTGGGAGAGACCCAGTACTTC. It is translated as CASSSSAGVGETQYF.

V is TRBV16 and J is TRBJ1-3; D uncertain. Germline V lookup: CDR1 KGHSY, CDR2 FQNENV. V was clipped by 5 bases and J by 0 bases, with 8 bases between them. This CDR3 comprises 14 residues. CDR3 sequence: CASSAQTSGNTIYF. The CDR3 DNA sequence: TGTGCCAGCAGCGCCCAGACCTCTGGAAACACCATATATTTT.

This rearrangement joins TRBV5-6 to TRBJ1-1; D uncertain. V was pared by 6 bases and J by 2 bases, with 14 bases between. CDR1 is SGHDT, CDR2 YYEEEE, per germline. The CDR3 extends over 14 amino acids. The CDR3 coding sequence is TGTGCCAGCACTAAGGGCTTTTTCAACACTGAAGCTTTCTTT. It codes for CASTKGFFNTEAFF. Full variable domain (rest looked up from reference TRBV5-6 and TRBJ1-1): DAGVTQSPTHLIKTRGQQVTLRCSPKSGHDTVSWYQQALGQGPQFIFQYYEEEERQRGNFPDRFSGHQFPNYSSELNVNALLLGDSALYLCASTKGFFNTEAFFGQGTRLTVV.

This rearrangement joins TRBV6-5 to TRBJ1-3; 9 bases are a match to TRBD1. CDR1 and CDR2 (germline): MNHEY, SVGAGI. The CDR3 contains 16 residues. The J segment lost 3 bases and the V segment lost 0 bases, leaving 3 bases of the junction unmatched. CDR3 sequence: CASSYSRDRVGNTIYF. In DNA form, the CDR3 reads TGTGCCAGCAGTTACTCGAGGGACAGGGTTGGAAACACCATATATTTT.

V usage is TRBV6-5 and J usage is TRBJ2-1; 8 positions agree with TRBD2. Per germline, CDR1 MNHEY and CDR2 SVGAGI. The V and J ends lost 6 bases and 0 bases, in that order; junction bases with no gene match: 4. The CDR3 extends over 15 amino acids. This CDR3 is CASRTGTSSYNEQFF. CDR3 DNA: TGTGCCAGCAGAACCGGGACTAGCTCCTACAATGAGCAGTTCTTC.

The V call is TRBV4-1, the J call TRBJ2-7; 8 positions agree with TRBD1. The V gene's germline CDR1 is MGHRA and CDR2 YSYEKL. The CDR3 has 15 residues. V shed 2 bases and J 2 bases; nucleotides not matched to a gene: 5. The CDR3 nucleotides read TGCGCCAGCAGCCAAACGACAGGGGATCCCTACGAGCAGTACTTC. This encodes CASSQTTGDPYEQYF.

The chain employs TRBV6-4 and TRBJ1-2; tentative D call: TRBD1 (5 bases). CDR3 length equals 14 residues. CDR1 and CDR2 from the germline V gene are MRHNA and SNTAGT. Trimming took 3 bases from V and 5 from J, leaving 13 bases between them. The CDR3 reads CASSDEGRGYGYTF. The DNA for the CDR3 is TGTGCCAGCAGTGATGAGGGGCGCGGATATGGCTACACCTTC.

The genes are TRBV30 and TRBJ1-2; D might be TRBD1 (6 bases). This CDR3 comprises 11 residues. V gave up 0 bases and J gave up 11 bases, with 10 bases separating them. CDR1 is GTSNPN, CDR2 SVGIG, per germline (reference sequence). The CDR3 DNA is TGTGCCTGGAGTGTAGGGGGACCGTACACCTTC. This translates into CAWSVGGPYTF. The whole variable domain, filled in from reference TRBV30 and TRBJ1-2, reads SQTIHQWPATLVQPVGSPLSLECTVEGTSNPNLYWYRQAAGRGLQLLFYSVGIGQISSEVPQNLSASRPQDRQFILSSKKLLLSDSGFYLCAWSVGGPYTFGSGTRLTVV.

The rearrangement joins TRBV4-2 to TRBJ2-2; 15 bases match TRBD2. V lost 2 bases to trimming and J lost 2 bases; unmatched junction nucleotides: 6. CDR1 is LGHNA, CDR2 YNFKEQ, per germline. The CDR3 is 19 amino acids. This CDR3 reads CASSQTGLAGGYNTGELFF. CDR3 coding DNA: TGTGCCAGCAGCCAAACGGGACTAGCGGGGGGATACAACACCGGGGAGCTGTTTTTT.

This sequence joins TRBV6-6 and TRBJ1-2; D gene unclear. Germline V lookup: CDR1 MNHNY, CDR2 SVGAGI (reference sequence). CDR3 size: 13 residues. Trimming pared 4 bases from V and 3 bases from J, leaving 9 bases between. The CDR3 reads CASSFSADYGYTF. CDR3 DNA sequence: TGTGCCAGCAGTTTTTCGGCGGACTATGGCTACACCTTC.

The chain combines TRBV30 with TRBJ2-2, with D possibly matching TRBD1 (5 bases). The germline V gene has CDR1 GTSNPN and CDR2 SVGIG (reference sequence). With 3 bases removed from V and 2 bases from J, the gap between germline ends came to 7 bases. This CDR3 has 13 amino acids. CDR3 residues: CAWRGHNTGELFF. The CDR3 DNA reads TGTGCCTGGAGGGGGCATAACACCGGGGAGCTGTTTTTT.

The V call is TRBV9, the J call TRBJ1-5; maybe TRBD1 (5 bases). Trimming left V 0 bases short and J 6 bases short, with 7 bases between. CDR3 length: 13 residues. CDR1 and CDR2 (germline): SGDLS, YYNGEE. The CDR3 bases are TGTGCCAGCAGCGTAGGTGGGACTCAGCCCCAGCATTTT. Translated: CASSVGGTQPQHF.

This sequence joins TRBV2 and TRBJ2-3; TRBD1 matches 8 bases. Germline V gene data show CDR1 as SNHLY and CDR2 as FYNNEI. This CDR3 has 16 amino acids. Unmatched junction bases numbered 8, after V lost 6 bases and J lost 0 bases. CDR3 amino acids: CASRFRDRRSTDTQYF. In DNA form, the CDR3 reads TGTGCCAGCAGGTTCCGGGACAGGCGTAGCACAGATACGCAGTATTTT.